Listed below are T cell receptor beta chains from one sample, sequenced in a study of shared clonotypes between healthy human individuals. The table came from immunoSEQ multiplex PCR; TCRdb's copy has only in-frame clones and leaves some out. The sample carries 2 million to 2.5 million clones, under 97% recorded once. The sequenced material came from naive CD4+ T cells sorted from blood. All receptors derive from a man between 18 and 29 years old in good health. CDR3s leave out the opening cysteine and the closing phenylalanine or tryptophan.

length | V | CDR3
10 | TRBV5-1 | ASSTHSNEQF
14 | TRBV2 | ASSEEGSPYPYEQY
12 | TRBV5-1 | ASSLAALQETQY
13 | TRBV5-4 | ASSPEGATNEKLF
10 | TRBV29-1 | SATGGKIEAF
13 | TRBV10-2 | ASRPNFPNTGELF
10 | TRBV21-1 | AAIRDGGTQY
12 | TRBV4-2 | ASSEVPAADTQY
10 | TRBV5-1 | ASSFTPYEQY
14 | TRBV6-6 | ASSPRRGGAGSPLH
13 | TRBV19 | ASSTGQFITDTQY
11 | TRBV6-4 | ASSLAADSPLH
12 | TRBV5-8 | ASSRGQATYEQY
15 | TRBV5-8 | ASSFASGHSRADTQY
12 | TRBV6-5 | ASSYGQGYQPQH
11 | TRBV12-5 | ASGLVRGGKLF
14 | TRBV18 | ASSPDTGGGSYEQY
10 | TRBV30 | AADRANSPLH
12 | TRBV2 | ASSEQTLTGELF
11 | TRBV5-3 | ARSLVFTGELF
10 | TRBV2 | ASERDRGYYT
14 | TRBV4-1 | ASSRQDEPGRYGYT
11 | TRBV2 | ASGTDSNQPQH
14 | TRBV11-2 | ASSLVRHPRAYGYT
13 | TRBV27 | ASSSGTGAPGEQY
14 | TRBV4-1 | ASSQEGGDSRYEQY
14 | TRBV5-6 | ASSPYTGLTNYGYT
14 | TRBV5-4 | ASSRGSGGLEKTQY
12 | TRBV19 | ASTLQGASGPQH
14 | TRBV5-1 | ASSPRLGTVATEAF
11 | TRBV6-6 | ASRRGGEHEQY
12 | TRBV27 | ASHTLQDPYEQY
12 | TRBV5-1 | ASSLGRENSPLH
12 | TRBV4-1 | ASRRGAGNEKLF
11 | TRBV7-9 | ASSLDFVAVWY
12 | TRBV2 | ASSPILIGGGYT
9 | TRBV7-6 | ASSLWGEQY
14 | TRBV10-1 | ASSESRDSGANVLT